A single sample gave rise to the 29 T cell receptor beta chains below, sequenced in a study of blood T cell repertoires in COVID-19. Generated by immunoSEQ multiplex PCR, the TCRdb table keeps only in-frame clones and is missing some. The data hold under 75,000 clones, with roughly 88% observed a single time. Sequenced: peripheral blood. The receptors were sampled from a man in his thirties or forties with acute or convalescent COVID-19.

This chain uses TRBV6-4 with TRBJ1-6, with a weak D call TRBD1 (5 bases). Germline CDR1 MRHNA, CDR2 SNTAGT. The CDR3 runs to 15 residues. V lost 3 bases and J 3 bases, leaving 9 bases between the germline ends. CDR3 bases: TGTGCCAGCAGTGAAAAGGGGTTCTATAATTCACCCCTCCACTTT. Amino acids: CASSEKGFYNSPLHF.

The J gene is TRBJ2-1, the V gene TRBV27; tentatively, D is TRBD2 (6 bases). Trimming removed 0 bases from V and 1 base from J, with 13 bases in between. CDR3 length equals 17 residues. CDR1 is MNHEY and CDR2 is SMNVEV in the germline V gene (reference sequence). The DNA of the CDR3 is TGTGCCAGCAGTTTATCCAAAGCGGGCCTATCCTACAATGAGCAGTTCTTC. Translating gives CASSLSKAGLSYNEQFF.

V is TRBV24-1 and J is TRBJ1-2, with a possible D match to TRBD1 (5 bases). The germline V and J ends were trimmed by 4 bases and 4 bases, with 12 bases remaining between them. This CDR3 is 14 amino acids long. Germline V gene sequence: CDR1 KGHDR, CDR2 SFDVKD. CDR3 sequence: CATSEPTVAYGYTF. The CDR3 coding sequence is TGTGCCACCAGTGAGCCGACAGTGGCCTATGGCTACACCTTC.

V is TRBV6-6 and J is TRBJ1-3; TRBD1 matches 9 bases. Germline CDR1 MNHNY, CDR2 SVGAGI (reference sequence). CDR3 length: 15 residues. The junction had 9 bases not matched to a gene; V was cut back by 5 bases and J by 7 bases. The CDR3 is CASSRGDRVINTIYF. CDR3 nucleotides: TGTGCCAGCAGTAGGGGGGACAGGGTAATCAACACCATATATTTT.

V usage is TRBV27 and J usage is TRBJ2-1, with D tentatively TRBD1 (6 bases). This CDR3 contains 15 residues. Germline CDR1 reads MNHEY; CDR2 reads SMNVEV (reference sequence). The V end was cut by 5 bases, the J end by 5 bases, with 16 bases between. CDR3 protein: CASSPRDTLDNEQFF. Written as DNA, the CDR3 is TGTGCCAGCAGTCCAAGGGACACCTTGGACAATGAGCAGTTCTTC.

The rearrangement joins TRBV30 to TRBJ1-5; D unresolved. V dropped 2 bases and J dropped 0 bases, with 11 bases sitting between them. Germline V gene lookup returns CDR1 GTSNPN and CDR2 SVGIG (reference sequence). The CDR3 is 15 residues long. CDR3 in DNA: TGTGCCTGGAGTAAATCGGACTATAGCAATCAGCCCCAGCATTTT. This gives the protein CAWSKSDYSNQPQHF.

This clone was observed once. The chain uses TRBV6-5 and TRBJ2-7; perhaps TRBD1 as D (5 bases). V shed 7 bases and J shed 0 bases, with 10 bases lying between them. CDR3 length equals 13 residues. Germline lookup yields CDR1 MNHEY and CDR2 SVGAGI. CDR3 loop: CASTLDSSYEQYV. In DNA, the CDR3 is TGTGCCAGCACCCTTGACAGCTCCTACGAGCAGTACGTC.

As concerns this clone: Other nucleotide sequences in the sample specify the same CDR3. The chain links TRBV7-8 to TRBJ1-4; 8 bases match TRBD1. Germline V gene lookup returns CDR1 SGHVS and CDR2 FQNEAQ. J lost 8 bases, V lost 1 base, and 6 bases had no gene match. There are 15 residues in the CDR3. CDR3 DNA sequence: TGTGCCAGCAGCTTAGTAACAGGGGGAGGAGAAAAACTGTTTTTT. Its protein is CASSLVTGGGEKLFF. The variable domain in full, completed from reference TRBV7-8 and TRBJ1-4, reads GAGVSQSPRYKVAKRGQDVALRCDPISGHVSLFWYQQALGQGPEFLTYFQNEAQLDKSGLPSDRFFAERPEGSVSTLKIQRTQQEDSAVYLCASSLVTGGGEKLFFGSGTQLSVL.

This clone appeared once. The chain recombines TRBV18 with TRBJ1-5, with 8 bases fitting TRBD1. The germline V gene encodes CDR1 KGHSH and CDR2 LQKENI. J lost 5 bases, V lost 3 bases, and 0 bases had no gene match. The CDR3 loop spans 13 amino acids. This CDR3 reads CASSPDRDQPQHF. The CDR3 nucleotides read TGTGCCAGCTCACCGGACAGGGATCAGCCCCAGCATTTT.

The V gene is TRBV2, the J gene TRBJ1-2; D gene ambiguous. With 8 bases removed from V and 0 bases from J, the gap between germline ends came to 13 bases. This CDR3 is 14 amino acids long. From germline, CDR1 is SNHLY and CDR2 FYNNEI. CDR3 residues: CASANSGTNYGYTF. CDR3 in DNA: TGTGCCAGCGCGAACTCCGGGACTAACTATGGCTACACCTTC.

The chain combines TRBV9 with TRBJ1-5; a weak D match, TRBD1 (5 bases). Germline V gene data show CDR1 as SGDLS and CDR2 as YYNGEE. With 0 bases removed from V and 7 bases from J, the gap between germline ends came to 8 bases. The CDR3 is made up of 13 amino acids. Here the CDR3 reads CASSVDGGQPQHF. CDR3 in DNA: TGTGCCAGCAGCGTAGACGGGGGGCAGCCCCAGCATTTT. Combining the CDR3 with reference TRBV9 and TRBJ1-5 gives the whole variable domain DSGVTQTPKHLITATGQRVTLRCSPRSGDLSVYWYQQSLDQGLQFLIQYYNGEERAKGNILERFSAQQFPDLHSELNLSSLELGDSALYFCASSVDGGQPQHFGDGTRLSIL.

The J gene is TRBJ1-1, the V gene TRBV27; D possibly corresponds to TRBD1 (5 bases). Germline assignment: CDR1 MNHEY and CDR2 SMNVEV (reference sequence). V was cut by 1 base and J by 8 bases, with 17 bases left in between. The CDR3 length is 15 residues. Here the CDR3 reads CASSLLSREGDEAFF. CDR3 nucleotides: TGTGCCAGCAGTTTATTAAGCAGGGAAGGCGACGAAGCTTTCTTT.

The chain uses TRBV3-1 (or the pseudogene TRBV3-2) and TRBJ1-2; a weak D match, TRBD1 (6 bases). This CDR3 spans 16 amino acids. Trimming took 3 bases from V and 7 from J, leaving 21 bases between them. CDR1 and CDR2 from the germline V gene are LGHDT and YNNKEL (reference sequence). CDR3: CASSHLEPGVSAGYTF. CDR3 DNA: TGTGCCAGCAGCCACCTAGAACCAGGGGTCTCGGCTGGCTACACCTTC.

The V and J genes are TRBV5-5 and TRBJ1-1; D is ambiguous. Germline assignment: CDR1 SGHKS and CDR2 YYEKEE (reference sequence). The V end was cut by 0 bases, the J end by 7 bases, with 13 bases between. The length of the CDR3 is 14 residues. CDR3 sequence (DNA): TGTGCCAGCAGCTTGGGATTATTGGGAGGTGAAGCTTTCTTT. Its protein is CASSLGLLGGEAFF.

This rearrangement joins TRBV5-5 to TRBJ2-5; no reliable D call. Trimming shortened V by 3 bases and J by 2 bases, and 2 bases separated the two germline ends. Germline V gene sequence: CDR1 SGHKS, CDR2 YYEKEE (reference sequence). The CDR3 covers 11 residues. CDR3 region: CASSSQETQYF. The CDR3 DNA reads TGTGCCAGCAGCTCACAAGAGACCCAGTACTTC.

The chain links TRBV6-5 to TRBJ2-1; 8 bases are shared with TRBD2. V lost 7 bases and J lost 7; bases outside the gene matches: 12. Germline lookup yields CDR1 MNHEY and CDR2 SVGAGI. The CDR3 runs 15 residues. CDR3 loop: CASTSSGLAGNEQFF. In DNA, the CDR3 is TGTGCCAGCACCTCTAGCGGGCTCGCCGGGAATGAGCAGTTCTTC.

This clone was picked up one time. The rearrangement joins TRBV5-1 to TRBJ1-4; weak D call: TRBD1 (6 bases). The CDR3 has 14 amino acids. Germline loops: CDR1 SGHRS, CDR2 YFSETQ. V gave up 4 bases and J gave up 6 bases, with 13 bases separating them. The CDR3 sequence: CASSGDTGDEKLFF. CDR3 nucleotide sequence: TGCGCCAGCAGCGGGGACACCGGGGATGAAAAACTGTTTTTT.

This clone was seen once. The chain links TRBV15 to TRBJ2-1; D unresolved. The CDR3 is 12 residues long. V was trimmed by 5 bases and J by 7 bases, leaving 9 bases between them. In germline, CDR1 is LNHNV, CDR2 YYDKDF (reference sequence). The CDR3 spells CATSAARNEQFF. CDR3 sequence (DNA): TGTGCCACCAGCGCTGCGAGAAATGAGCAGTTCTTC.

This clone has more than one count but fewer than ten. The V and J genes are TRBV5-5 and TRBJ1-1; D remains ambiguous. Germline lookup yields CDR1 SGHKS and CDR2 YYEKEE (reference sequence). The CDR3 consists of 15 residues. V lost 1 base to trimming and J lost 0 bases, with 10 bases between them. The CDR3 coding sequence is TGTGCCAGCAGCTTGCCCGGACTACTGAACACTGAAGCTTTCTTT. Residues: CASSLPGLLNTEAFF.

This chain joins TRBV5-5 and TRBJ1-3; tentatively, D is TRBD1 (6 bases). V shed 4 bases and J shed 3 bases, with 14 bases lying between them. Germline assignment: CDR1 SGHKS and CDR2 YYEKEE (reference sequence). The CDR3 length is 15 residues. The CDR3 loop is CASSPVRQVGNTIYF. For the CDR3, the DNA is TGTGCCAGCAGCCCCGTACGACAGGTTGGAAACACCATATATTTT.

This clone was recorded a few times. The rearrangement uses TRBV13 and TRBJ1-2; TRBD1 aligns across 7 bases. V dropped 5 bases and J dropped 5; count of bases not matched to a gene: 8. The CDR3 runs to 14 residues. Germline lookup yields CDR1 PRHDT and CDR2 FYEKMQ (reference sequence). CDR3 coding DNA: TGTGCCAGCAGCGACTCCGGGACAGTTTATGGCTACACCTTC. Translated, it gives CASSDSGTVYGYTF.

This clone was seen a single time. CDR3 DNA sequence: TGTGCCTGGAGTGTTCCTACTAGCGGGGGCAGGGAGACCCAGTACTTC. Amino acids: CAWSVPTSGGRETQYF. The chain is built from TRBV30 and TRBJ2-5, with 11 positions matching TRBD2. V was pared by 0 bases and J by 5 bases, with 8 bases of the junction left unmatched. The V gene's germline CDR1 is GTSNPN and CDR2 SVGIG (reference sequence). This CDR3 contains 16 residues.

The genes are TRBV14 and TRBJ2-5; tentative D call: TRBD1 (5 bases). V was cut by 1 base and J by 4 bases, with 10 bases left in between. The CDR3 totals 14 residues. CDR1 and CDR2 (germline): SGHDN, FVKESK. CDR3 loop: CASSQGAGIETQYF. The CDR3 nucleotides are TGTGCCAGCAGCCAAGGGGCAGGGATAGAGACCCAGTACTTC.

This sequence joins TRBV5-5 and TRBJ1-6, with 8 positions matching TRBD1. V shed 1 base, J shed 7 bases, and the junction held 13 bases outside the gene matches. The CDR3 consists of 18 residues. Germline assignment: CDR1 SGHKS and CDR2 YYEKEE (reference sequence). Written as DNA, the CDR3 is TGTGCCAGCAGCTTGTATGTCAGGGGGCTGGGTGGAAATTCACCCCTCCACTTT. Encoded protein: CASSLYVRGLGGNSPLHF.

V and J are TRBV18 and TRBJ2-7; tentative D call: TRBD1 (5 bases). CDR1 is KGHSH, CDR2 LQKENI, per germline. The CDR3 contains 13 residues. V was shortened by 5 bases and J by 3 bases, with 11 bases between the two germline ends. CDR3 coding DNA: TGTGCCAGCTCATCCCAGGGTATCTACGAGCAGTACTTC. This gives the protein CASSSQGIYEQYF. Full variable domain (remainder filled in from reference TRBV18 and TRBJ2-7): NAGVMQNPRHLVRRRGQEARLRCSPMKGHSHVYWYRQLPEEGLKFMVYLQKENIIDESGMPKERFSAEFPKEGPSILRIQQVVRGDSAAYFCASSSQGIYEQYFGPGTRLTVT.

This clone is a singleton in its sample. This chain links TRBV6-2 or TRBV6-3 with TRBJ1-2, with D uncertain. V lost 4 bases and J 0 bases, leaving 9 bases between the germline ends. The CDR3 runs to 14 residues. Looked up from germline, CDR1 is MNHEY and CDR2 is SVGEGT. CDR3 region: CASSSIQANYGYTF. The CDR3 DNA reads as TGTGCCAGCAGTTCGATTCAGGCTAACTATGGCTACACCTTC.

This clone was recorded a few times. This chain joins TRBV15 and TRBJ2-1; 10 nucleotides line up with TRBD2. Germline V gene sequence: CDR1 LNHNV, CDR2 YYDKDF (reference sequence). The J segment lost 1 base and the V segment lost 0 bases, leaving 18 bases of the junction unmatched. This CDR3 has 22 residues. The CDR3 bases are TGTGCCACCAGCAGAGATTGGCCCTCTAGCGGGAGAAGGGCGAGATCCTACAATGAGCAGTTCTTC. This translates into CATSRDWPSSGRRARSYNEQFF.

The V gene is TRBV6-5, the J gene TRBJ1-3, with TRBD1 matching over 8 bases. CDR1 and CDR2 (germline): MNHEY, SVGAGI. This CDR3 spans 15 amino acids. Trimming removed 5 bases from V and 1 base from J; junction bases left unmatched: 4. The CDR3 loop reads CASSPYRGSGNTIYF. The CDR3 bases are TGTGCCAGCAGTCCATACAGGGGGTCTGGAAACACCATATATTTT.

The chain combines TRBV5-1 with TRBJ1-2; D might be TRBD1 (5 bases). Between the trimmed V and J ends, which lost 3 bases and 0 bases, there was a span of 15 bases. This CDR3 spans 16 amino acids. CDR1 and CDR2 from the germline V gene are SGHRS and YFSETQ. CDR3 in DNA: TGCGCCAGCAGCTCACCCGCGGGGGGAGCTAACTATGGCTACACCTTC. As protein: CASSSPAGGANYGYTF. The full variable domain, with the rest looked up from reference TRBV5-1 and TRBJ1-2, is KAGVTQTPRYLIKTRGQQVTLSCSPISGHRSVSWYQQTPGQGLQFLFEYFSETQRNKGNFPGRFSGRQFSNSRSEMNVSTLELGDSALYLCASSSPAGGANYGYTFGSGTRLTVV.